Listed below are T cell receptor beta chains from one sample, sequenced in a study of blood T cell repertoires in COVID-19. Some clones are missing from TCRdb's copy, which holds only in-frame ones; the method was immunoSEQ multiplex PCR. In the table there are 120,000 or so clones, more than 70% of which are singletons. The sequenced material came from peripheral blood. These receptors were obtained from a woman of 80 years or more with acute or convalescent COVID-19. The CDR3 runs from the conserved cysteine through the conserved F or W. The D gene is left open where the match is weak. Part of the rows lack a size; the others show once, few, many or a class for expanded clones.

TRBJ1-2,.,TRBD1,TRBV5-6,TGTGCCAGCAGCTTGAGGGACAGTGAGGTCCATGGCTACACCTTC,CASSLRDSEVHGYTF
TRBJ1-5,few,.,TRBV7-9,TGTGCCAGCAGCTTAGCGGGGGGTGACACACTCGGTGGGCAGCCCCAGCATTTT,CASSLAGGDTLGGQPQHF
TRBJ1-1,few,.,TRBV6-5,TGTGCCAGCAGTTACTCTGCGCGGGGGAACACTGAAGCTTTCTTT,CASSYSARGNTEAFF
TRBJ2-3,once,.,TRBV2,TGTGCCAGCAGCCAACAGGGCAGGACAGATACGCAGTATTTT,CASSQQGRTDTQYF
TRBJ2-7,.,TRBD1,TRBV19,TGTGCCAGCAGGGGGCTCTCCTACGAGCAGTACTTC,CASRGLSYEQYF
TRBJ1-2,.,.,TRBV6-5,TGTGCCAGCAGTAGACAGAGTTGGGACTATGGCTACACCTTC,CASSRQSWDYGYTF
TRBJ2-7,.,TRBD1,TRBV7-9,TGTGCCAGCACGGACAGGGACGAGCAGTACTTC,CASTDRDEQYF
TRBJ2-5,.,TRBD1,TRBV28,TGTGCCAGCAGCACCGGGACAGGTATCCAAGAGACCCAGTACTTC,CASSTGTGIQETQYF
TRBJ1-2,.,TRBD1,TRBV7-9,TGTGCCAGCAGCGCGTGGACAGGGGGGCGCGGCTATGGCTACACCTTC,CASSAWTGGRGYGYTF
TRBJ2-2,.,TRBD2,TRBV4-2,TGTGCCAGCAGCCAAGAGGTTAGCGGGGGGGCGAACACCGGGGAGCTGTTTTTT,CASSQEVSGGANTGELFF
TRBJ2-2,.,.,TRBV28,TGTGCCAGCAGTTTCTCTAGAGGGGGAATCGGGGAGCTGTTTTTT,CASSFSRGGIGELFF
TRBJ1-1,.,.,TRBV11-2,TGTGCCGGGGGCCATGGACGTAACACTGAAGCTTTCTTT,CAGGHGRNTEAFF
TRBJ1-1,.,TRBD1,TRBV7-9,TGTGCCAGCAGCTCTTGGACAGGGGGCGGCACTGAAGCTTTCTTT,CASSSWTGGGTEAFF
TRBJ1-3,.,.,TRBV7-2,TGTGCCAGCAGCTTAGTGAGCTCTGGAAACACCATATATTTT,CASSLVSSGNTIYF
TRBJ1-1,.,.,TRBV2,TGTGCCAGCAGGGACAGCCTCACTGAAGCTTTCTTT,CASRDSLTEAFF
TRBJ1-1,.,TRBD1,TRBV10-3,TGTGCCATCAAACTGACAGGGAGCACTGAAGCTTTCTTT,CAIKLTGSTEAFF
TRBJ2-7,.,TRBD1,TRBV3-1/TRBV3-2,TGTGCCAGCAGCCAAGACCCCACCGGGACAGGGGACTCCTACGAGCAGTACTTC,CASSQDPTGTGDSYEQYF
TRBJ2-7,.,TRBD1,TRBV3-1/TRBV3-2,TGTGCCAGCAGCCAAGGGGGGACAGGGAATGAAAGGCAGTACTTC,CASSQGGTGNERQYF
TRBJ1-3,.,TRBD1,TRBV18,TGTGCCAGCTCACCATTGCGACAGGGCAACTCTGGAAACACCATATATTTT,CASSPLRQGNSGNTIYF
TRBJ2-7,few,TRBD2,TRBV28,TGTGCCAGCAGTTTAGGAGCGGGAGAAGTTAAGCAGTACTTC,CASSLGAGEVKQYF
TRBJ2-7,.,.,TRBV20-1,TGCAGTGCTAGGCAGGGTTACGAGCAGTACTTC,CSARQGYEQYF
TRBJ2-3,.,TRBD2,TRBV5-1,TGCGCCAGCAGCTTGGCCTGGGTGACTAGCGGGAGCACAGATACGCAGTATTTT,CASSLAWVTSGSTDTQYF
TRBJ1-2,.,TRBD1,TRBV27,TGTGCCAGCAGTTCCCGGACAGGGAACAACTATGGCTACACCTTC,CASSSRTGNNYGYTF
TRBJ2-2,.,TRBD1,TRBV4-2,TGTGCCAGCAGCCAACCTTATCCGGGACAGTCGAACACCGGGGAGCTGTTTTTT,CASSQPYPGQSNTGELFF
TRBJ2-3,.,.,TRBV2,TGTGCCAGCACTAGGGACTCTACCACAGATACGCAGTATTTT,CASTRDSTTDTQYF
TRBJ2-7,.,.,TRBV5-1,TGCGCCAGCAGCTTGGATAAGGGGGCCTACGAGCAGTACTTC,CASSLDKGAYEQYF
TRBJ1-4,.,.,TRBV7-2,TGTGCCAGCAGCTTAGGAGGAGGATCATTCAAAAAACTGTTTTTT,CASSLGGGSFKKLFF
TRBJ2-2,.,TRBD2,TRBV3-1/TRBV3-2,TGTGCCAGCAGCCAAAGGGGGACTAGGATTACCGGGGAGCTGTTTTTT,CASSQRGTRITGELFF
TRBJ1-3,.,.,TRBV7-8,TGTGCCAGCAGCTTAGGACTGTCGAGCTCTGGAAACACCATATATTTT,CASSLGLSSSGNTIYF
TRBJ2-7,.,TRBD1,TRBV3-1/TRBV3-2,TGTGCCAGCAGTCGCGAACCAGGGGGCGGGGACGAGCAGTACTTC,CASSREPGGGDEQYF
TRBJ1-1,.,.,TRBV5-1,TGCGCCAGCAGGACAGAATCCCACGCTGAAGCTTTCTTT,CASRTESHAEAFF
TRBJ1-2,.,.,TRBV6-1,TGTGCCAGCAGTGAAGCGCGAAGGGGCTATGGCTACACCTTC,CASSEARRGYGYTF
TRBJ1-1,.,.,TRBV23-1,TGCGCCAGCAGTCAGAGGAGAGTCACTGAAGCTTTCTTT,CASSQRRVTEAFF
TRBJ2-1,.,TRBD2,TRBV4-3,TGCGCCAGCAGCCAAGTAGGGCTAGCGGCAAACAATGAGCAGTTCTTC,CASSQVGLAANNEQFF
TRBJ1-5,.,TRBD1,TRBV6-1,TGTGCCAGCAGAGCCACAGGGGGGGGTCAGCCCCAGCATTTT,CASRATGGGQPQHF
TRBJ2-7,.,TRBD1,TRBV19,TGTGCCAGTAGTATCGGGACAGGGGGTTCCTACGAGCAGTACTTC,CASSIGTGGSYEQYF
TRBJ1-5,once,TRBD1,TRBV18,TGTGCCAGCTCACTGGGACAGACGAGCAATCAGCCCCAGCATTTT,CASSLGQTSNQPQHF
TRBJ2-7,.,.,TRBV19,TGTGCCAGTAGTATTTCTGGGGGAGGATCCGAGCAGTACTTC,CASSISGGGSEQYF
TRBJ2-3,.,TRBD2,TRBV7-6,TGTGCCAGCAGCTTAGGGCTCCAGCGGGGAAACACAGATACGCAGTATTTT,CASSLGLQRGNTDTQYF
TRBJ1-5,.,TRBD1,TRBV6-5,TGTGCCAGCAGGGGACAGGGTTTTACTCAGCCCCAGCATTTT,CASRGQGFTQPQHF
TRBJ1-2,.,.,TRBV9,TGTGCCAGCAGCGTAGGGGCAGGGGAATATGGCTACACCTTC,CASSVGAGEYGYTF
TRBJ2-3,.,.,TRBV27,TGTGCCAGCAGTTTATCCCGGGACACAGATACGCAGTATTTT,CASSLSRDTDTQYF
TRBJ1-5,.,.,TRBV5-6,TGTGCCAGCAGCGCCCGACAGGGCAATCAGCCCCAGCATTTT,CASSARQGNQPQHF
TRBJ2-7,once,TRBD2,TRBV9,TGTGCCAGCAGCGTAGCGGGGGGGCGAAACGAGCAGTACTTC,CASSVAGGRNEQYF
TRBJ1-5,.,.,TRBV5-6,TGTGCCAGCAGCTTACAGGATGATCAGCCCCAGCATTTT,CASSLQDDQPQHF
TRBJ2-4,few,TRBD1,TRBV6-1,TGTGCCAGCAGTGAATCTTTGGACAGGGTCAAAAACATTCAGTACTTC,CASSESLDRVKNIQYF
TRBJ2-7,.,TRBD2,TRBV4-2,TGTGCCAGCAGCCAAGTCCGGACTAGCGGGGGCCCCTCCTACGAGCAGTACTTC,CASSQVRTSGGPSYEQYF
TRBJ2-3,.,TRBD2,TRBV6-6,TGTGCCAGCAGTCTGAGGGGGCAACTAGCGGGAGGGCGGGCAGATACGCAGTATTTT,CASSLRGQLAGGRADTQYF
TRBJ1-2,.,TRBD1,TRBV28,TGTGCCAGCAGACTCTACCAGGGGGACGGCTACACCTTC,CASRLYQGDGYTF
TRBJ2-1,once,TRBD1,TRBV7-9,TGTGCCAGCAGCTTTGGGACAGGTGCCTACAATGAGCAGTTCTTC,CASSFGTGAYNEQFF
TRBJ1-5,.,TRBD1,TRBV20-1,TGCAGTGCTAGTGGACAGGGGGCAGGTCAGCCCCAGCATTTT,CSASGQGAGQPQHF
TRBJ1-1,.,.,TRBV7-2,TGTGCCAGCAGCTTTGGCAGAAGGAACACTGAAGCTTTCTTT,CASSFGRRNTEAFF
TRBJ2-1,.,TRBD2,TRBV3-1/TRBV3-2,TGTGCCAGCAGCTGGGGACTAGCGGGAGAGGGGGGTCGGGTGTTCTTC,CASSWGLAGEGGRVFF
TRBJ2-6,few,.,TRBV28,TGTGCCAGCAGTTTGCGTCGGGGCTCTGGGGCCAACGTCCTGACTTTC,CASSLRRGSGANVLTF
TRBJ1-1,.,.,TRBV14,TGTGCCAGCAGCCAAGGTCCGGGGAGACACACTGAAGCTTTCTTT,CASSQGPGRHTEAFF